Listed below are T cell receptor beta chains from one sample, sequenced in a study of metastatic and nonmetastatic thyroid tumors. TCRdb redid the clone calls on the PCR reads using MiXCR. The table shows 30,000 to 45,000 clones, with about 26% occurring only once. Input material: blood. These receptors all stem from a male donor with papillary thyroid cancer or a benign thyroid nodule (not recorded which). Some clones in this sample may be carry-over from other donors' samples. Both conserved end residues are part of each CDR3. A D gene is named only where the DNA matches it firmly. Expanded clones get a size class; other rows say once, few or many, or leave the size out.

CDR3aa: CASSYVTTSYEQYF; CDR3nt: TGTGCCAGCAGTTATGTTACAACTTCCTACGAGCAGTACTTC; abundance: few; j_gene: TRBJ2-7; d_gene: NA; v_gene: TRBV6-2/TRBV6-3
CDR3aa: CASLKTHGWNEKLFF; CDR3nt: TGTGCCAGCCTGAAGACACATGGGTGGAATGAAAAACTGTTTTTT; abundance: few; j_gene: TRBJ1-4; d_gene: NA; v_gene: TRBV6-1
CDR3aa: CASSLAGGLIYEQYF; CDR3nt: TGTGCCAGCAGTCTAGCGGGAGGATTAATATACGAGCAGTACTTC; abundance: few; j_gene: TRBJ2-7; d_gene: TRBD2; v_gene: TRBV28
CDR3aa: CASSFRGQGASQPQHF; CDR3nt: TGTGCCAGCAGTTTCCGCGGACAGGGGGCTTCTCAGCCCCAGCATTTT; abundance: many; j_gene: TRBJ1-5; d_gene: TRBD1; v_gene: TRBV28
CDR3aa: CASSLGGGNTIYF; CDR3nt: TGTGCCAGCAGCTTAGGGGGTGGAAACACCATATATTTT; abundance: NA; j_gene: TRBJ1-3; d_gene: NA; v_gene: TRBV7-2
CDR3aa: CASSLRAKSYEQYF; CDR3nt: TGTGCCAGCAGTTTAAGAGCAAAAAGTTACGAGCAGTACTTC; abundance: NA; j_gene: TRBJ2-7; d_gene: NA; v_gene: TRBV27
CDR3aa: CASSRSGSSYNEQFF; CDR3nt: TGTGCCAGCAGTCGAAGCGGGAGCTCCTACAATGAGCAGTTCTTC; abundance: many; j_gene: TRBJ2-1; d_gene: TRBD2; v_gene: TRBV6-1
CDR3aa: CASSETGVEQYF; CDR3nt: TGCGCCAGCAGCGAGACAGGGGTCGAGCAGTACTTC; abundance: NA; j_gene: TRBJ2-7; d_gene: TRBD1; v_gene: TRBV5-1
CDR3aa: CATSDYRGYTF; CDR3nt: TGTGCCACCAGTGATTACAGAGGCTACACCTTC; abundance: few; j_gene: TRBJ1-2; d_gene: NA; v_gene: TRBV24-1
CDR3aa: CSARTGGGYTF; CDR3nt: TGCAGTGCGCGGACAGGGGGTGGCTACACCTTC; abundance: NA; j_gene: TRBJ1-2; d_gene: TRBD1; v_gene: TRBV20-1
CDR3aa: CSASEGYYSGANVLTF; CDR3nt: TGCAGTGCCAGTGAAGGATACTACTCTGGGGCCAACGTCCTGACTTTC; abundance: NA; j_gene: TRBJ2-6; d_gene: NA; v_gene: TRBV20-1
CDR3aa: CASSHQSRTFF; CDR3nt: TGTGCCAGCAGTCACCAGTCTAGGACTTTCTTT; abundance: medium-sized; j_gene: TRBJ1-1; d_gene: NA; v_gene: TRBV6-1
CDR3aa: CASSQDGYSPLHF; CDR3nt: TGTGCCAGCAGCCAAGATGGCTATTCACCCCTCCACTTT; abundance: few; j_gene: TRBJ1-6; d_gene: NA; v_gene: TRBV3-1
CDR3aa: CASSFMPGHRSGNTIYF; CDR3nt: TGCGCCAGCAGCTTCATGCCGGGACATCGCTCTGGAAACACCATATATTTT; abundance: many; j_gene: TRBJ1-3; d_gene: NA; v_gene: TRBV5-1
CDR3aa: CASSLSLFVGQGEYNEQFF; CDR3nt: TGTGCCAGCAGTTTAAGTCTGTTTGTCGGGCAGGGTGAGTACAATGAGCAGTTCTTC; abundance: many; j_gene: TRBJ2-1; d_gene: NA; v_gene: TRBV12-3/TRBV12-4
CDR3aa: CASSVVQAGTNYGYTF; CDR3nt: TGTGCCAGCAGTGTAGTCCAGGCAGGGACTAACTATGGCTACACCTTC; abundance: few; j_gene: TRBJ1-2; d_gene: NA; v_gene: TRBV28
CDR3aa: CASSLHRSLEQYF; CDR3nt: TGTGCCAGCAGTTTACATCGCTCGCTCGAGCAGTACTTC; abundance: few; j_gene: TRBJ2-7; d_gene: NA; v_gene: TRBV12-3/TRBV12-4
CDR3aa: CSARVGSGRDNEQFF; CDR3nt: TGCAGTGCTAGAGTAGGTAGCGGGAGAGACAATGAGCAGTTCTTC; abundance: NA; j_gene: TRBJ2-1; d_gene: TRBD2; v_gene: TRBV20-1
CDR3aa: CASTRRNQPQHF; CDR3nt: TGTGCCAGCACACGGAGGAATCAGCCCCAGCATTTT; abundance: many; j_gene: TRBJ1-5; d_gene: NA; v_gene: TRBV28
CDR3aa: CASRVELSGDSEAFF; CDR3nt: TGTGCCAGCAGGGTCGAACTCAGTGGGGATTCTGAAGCTTTCTTT; abundance: few; j_gene: TRBJ1-1; d_gene: NA; v_gene: TRBV27
CDR3aa: CSARRGQEKLFF; CDR3nt: TGCAGTGCTAGGAGGGGGCAAGAAAAACTGTTTTTT; abundance: NA; j_gene: TRBJ1-4; d_gene: TRBD1; v_gene: TRBV20-1
CDR3aa: CASSSGRGPGSGYEQYF; CDR3nt: TGTGCCAGCAGTTCTGGGCGTGGTCCGGGATCGGGATACGAGCAGTACTTC; abundance: few; j_gene: TRBJ2-7; d_gene: NA; v_gene: TRBV27
CDR3aa: CSATDRPYQPQHF; CDR3nt: TGCAGTGCTACGGACAGACCCTATCAGCCCCAGCATTTT; abundance: many; j_gene: TRBJ1-5; d_gene: NA; v_gene: TRBV20-1
CDR3aa: CASSYTASGWGGQFF; CDR3nt: TGTGCCAGCAGTTACACGGCTAGCGGGTGGGGGGGGCAGTTCTTC; abundance: NA; j_gene: TRBJ2-1; d_gene: TRBD2; v_gene: TRBV6-2/TRBV6-3
CDR3aa: CSARDKAGQGVKYGYTF; CDR3nt: TGCAGTGCTAGAGATAAGGCGGGACAGGGCGTAAAATATGGCTACACCTTC; abundance: few; j_gene: TRBJ1-2; d_gene: TRBD1; v_gene: TRBV20-1
CDR3aa: CASSYGPSGSAKSYEQYF; CDR3nt: TGTGCCAGCAGTTACGGTCCTAGCGGGAGTGCGAAGTCCTACGAGCAGTACTTC; abundance: NA; j_gene: TRBJ2-7; d_gene: TRBD2; v_gene: TRBV6-5
CDR3aa: CSAPPWTGRTGELFF; CDR3nt: TGCAGTGCTCCGCCGTGGACAGGGCGCACCGGGGAGCTGTTTTTT; abundance: once; j_gene: TRBJ2-2; d_gene: TRBD1; v_gene: TRBV20-1
CDR3aa: CAWTLAGGTDTQYF; CDR3nt: TGTGCCTGGACGCTAGCGGGGGGCACAGATACGCAGTATTTT; abundance: NA; j_gene: TRBJ2-3; d_gene: TRBD2; v_gene: TRBV30
CDR3aa: CASSFGTGLNNEQFF; CDR3nt: TGTGCCAGCAGTTTTGGGACAGGACTCAACAATGAGCAGTTCTTC; abundance: NA; j_gene: TRBJ2-1; d_gene: TRBD1; v_gene: TRBV3-1
CDR3aa: CATSRARQGQFF; CDR3nt: TGTGCCACCAGCAGAGCACGACAGGGACAGTTCTTC; abundance: NA; j_gene: TRBJ2-1; d_gene: TRBD1; v_gene: TRBV15
CDR3aa: CASIRTQGPYEQYF; CDR3nt: TGTGCCAGCATCCGAACTCAGGGGCCCTACGAGCAGTACTTC; abundance: NA; j_gene: TRBJ2-7; d_gene: NA; v_gene: TRBV25-1
CDR3aa: CASSQDWQGHSGANVLTF; CDR3nt: TGTGCCAGCAGCCAAGATTGGCAGGGCCACTCTGGGGCCAACGTCCTGACTTTC; abundance: NA; j_gene: TRBJ2-6; d_gene: NA; v_gene: TRBV14
CDR3aa: CASSGTGGAGANVLTF; CDR3nt: TGTGCCAGCAGCGGGACAGGGGGCGCTGGGGCCAACGTCCTGACTTTC; abundance: medium-sized; j_gene: TRBJ2-6; d_gene: TRBD1; v_gene: TRBV6-4
CDR3aa: CASSLVLAKYEQYF; CDR3nt: TGCGCCAGCAGCTTAGTACTAGCGAAGTACGAGCAGTACTTC; abundance: many; j_gene: TRBJ2-7; d_gene: TRBD2; v_gene: TRBV5-1
CDR3aa: CASRGDTEAFF; CDR3nt: TGTGCCAGCAGAGGGGACACTGAAGCTTTCTTT; abundance: few; j_gene: TRBJ1-1; d_gene: NA; v_gene: TRBV28
CDR3aa: CASSEGVYGYTF; CDR3nt: TGTGCCAGCAGTGAGGGGGTCTATGGCTACACCTTC; abundance: few; j_gene: TRBJ1-2; d_gene: NA; v_gene: TRBV2
CDR3aa: CASSDRTGEQYF; CDR3nt: TGTGCCAGCAGTGACAGGACCGGCGAGCAGTACTTC; abundance: NA; j_gene: TRBJ2-7; d_gene: NA; v_gene: TRBV6-1
CDR3aa: CASSDPDRDNEKLFF; CDR3nt: TGTGCCAGCAGCGACCCCGACAGGGACAATGAAAAACTGTTTTTT; abundance: few; j_gene: TRBJ1-4; d_gene: TRBD1; v_gene: TRBV28
CDR3aa: CASTMKGGYNTGELFF; CDR3nt: TGTGCCAGTACCATGAAAGGGGGCTATAACACCGGGGAGCTGTTTTTT; abundance: many; j_gene: TRBJ2-2; d_gene: TRBD1; v_gene: TRBV19
CDR3aa: CASSQTGGRANVLTF; CDR3nt: TGCGCCAGCAGCCAAACAGGCGGGAGGGCCAACGTCCTGACTTTC; abundance: NA; j_gene: TRBJ2-6; d_gene: NA; v_gene: TRBV4-1
CDR3aa: CASSRTSEQFF; CDR3nt: TGTGCCAGCAGCCGGACCAGTGAGCAGTTCTTC; abundance: NA; j_gene: TRBJ2-1; d_gene: NA; v_gene: TRBV9
CDR3aa: CATHLGFGEKLFF; CDR3nt: TGTGCCACCCATCTGGGATTTGGTGAAAAACTGTTTTTT; abundance: few; j_gene: TRBJ1-4; d_gene: NA; v_gene: TRBV15